The 27 T cell receptor beta chains below come from one sample, sequenced in a study of blood T cell repertoires in COVID-19. The repertoire was sequenced with immunoSEQ multiplex PCR; TCRdb's copy has only in-frame clones and lacks some. The sample includes 300,000 to 350,000 clones, roughly 87% of them seen just once. Sequenced sample: PBMCs or T cells enriched from blood (not recorded which). The receptors stem from a woman aged 18-29 years who had recovered from COVID-19.

The CDR3 protein is CASSQSGQGEGSYNSPLHF. CDR3 sequence (DNA): TGTGCCAGCAGCCAATCCGGACAGGGAGAGGGCTCCTATAATTCACCCCTCCACTTT. The chain recombines TRBV3-1 (or the pseudogene TRBV3-2) with TRBJ1-6, with 8 bases lining up with TRBD1. Germline V gene sequence: CDR1 LGHDT, CDR2 YNNKEL (reference sequence). The V segment lost 2 bases and the J segment 0 bases; nucleotides outside the gene matches: 9. The CDR3 contains 19 residues.

The rearrangement uses TRBV7-6 and TRBJ1-1; possibly TRBD1 for D (5 bases). V was cut by 5 bases and J by 10 bases, with 14 bases left in between. The CDR3 covers 12 residues. CDR1 and CDR2 (germline): SGHVS, FNYEAQ. The CDR3 nucleotides are TGTGCCAGCAGCCCTTGGACAATGATAGCTTTCTTT. It specifies CASSPWTMIAFF.

The V and J genes are TRBV11-2 and TRBJ2-3; D possibly corresponds to TRBD1 (6 bases). Trimming stripped 2 bases from V and 3 bases from J, with 12 bases between. CDR1 and CDR2 (germline): SGHAT, FQNNGV. This CDR3 spans 15 amino acids. This CDR3 is CASSLQSGETDTQYF. DNA for the CDR3: TGTGCCAGCAGCTTACAATCAGGGGAGACAGATACGCAGTATTTT.

This chain connects TRBV27 to TRBJ1-1; D is perhaps TRBD1 (5 bases). V gave up 10 bases and J gave up 5 bases, with 20 bases separating them. The CDR3 length is 14 residues. Germline V gives CDR1 MNHEY, CDR2 SMNVEV (reference sequence). CDR3 sequence (DNA): TGTGCCACCAGGTTGGGGACTACGGGGACTGAAGCTTTCTTT. Translated: CATRLGTTGTEAFF.

The count of this clone is one. The chain has TRBV28 and TRBJ1-2; 9 nucleotides agree with TRBD1. Germline CDR1 reads MDHEN; CDR2 reads SYDVKM. The CDR3 sequence is 15 residues long. The V gene end was trimmed by 2 bases and the J gene end by 8 bases; junction bases not matched to a gene: 9. This CDR3 is CASSLPQDRGVGYTF. The CDR3 region has the DNA TGTGCCAGCAGTTTACCCCAGGACAGGGGCGTGGGCTACACCTTC.

The chain employs TRBV4-1 and TRBJ2-7; 12 bases are a match to TRBD1. This CDR3 is built from 17 residues. Per the germline V gene, CDR1 is MGHRA and CDR2 is YSYEKL. V lost 5 bases, J lost 11 bases, and 19 bases stayed unmatched. CDR3 sequence: CASSTQANTGTGGQKYF. The CDR3 nucleotides read TGCGCCAGCAGCACCCAAGCGAATACCGGGACAGGGGGCCAGAAGTACTTC.

This clone was seen a single time. The chain carries TRBV6-2 or TRBV6-3 and TRBJ2-3; 7 bases fit TRBD2. CDR1 MNHEY and CDR2 SVGEGT come from the germline V gene. V was clipped by 6 bases and J by 3 bases; unmatched bases: 6. The CDR3 loop spans 14 amino acids. For the CDR3, the DNA is TGTGCCAGCAGCGGGGGGTTGGGGACAGATACGCAGTATTTT. Translating gives CASSGGLGTDTQYF.

This clone was seen a single time. The gene calls are TRBV5-1 and TRBJ2-7; possible D gene TRBD2, 6 bases. This CDR3 region has 14 residues. V lost 4 bases to trimming and J lost 6 bases, with 17 bases between them. CDR1 is SGHRS, CDR2 YFSETQ, per germline. CDR3 nucleotides: TGCGCCAGCAGCGGGGGGAGTCTCGGGGCCGAGCAGTACTTC. Encoded protein: CASSGGSLGAEQYF.

The chain couples TRBV7-2 to TRBJ1-5; TRBD1 agrees at 7 bases. The CDR3 is 16 amino acids. Germline V gene lookup returns CDR1 SGHTA and CDR2 FQGNSA. V dropped 2 bases and J dropped 0; count of bases not matched to a gene: 4. The CDR3 reads CASSLQHRGSNQPQHF. Written as DNA, the CDR3 is TGTGCCAGCAGCTTACAGCACAGGGGTAGCAATCAGCCCCAGCATTTT. The full variable domain, with the rest looked up from reference TRBV7-2 and TRBJ1-5, is GAGVSQSPSNKVTEKGKDVELRCDPISGHTALYWYRQSLGQGLEFLIYFQGNSAPDKSGLPSDRFSAERTGGSVSTLTIQRTQQEDSAVYLCASSLQHRGSNQPQHFGDGTRLSIL.

V and J are TRBV25-1 and TRBJ2-3, with D possibly matching TRBD2 (5 bases). Germline values: CDR1 MGHDK, CDR2 SYGVNS. V lost 2 bases and J lost 6, with 9 bases in between. The CDR3 length is 13 residues. The CDR3 is CASSEGGVDTQYF. Written as DNA, the CDR3 is TGTGCCAGCAGTGAAGGAGGCGTCGATACGCAGTATTTT.

The gene calls are TRBV11-2 and TRBJ1-4, with a possible D match to TRBD1 (5 bases). The CDR3 has 16 amino acids. V was shortened by 4 bases and J by 12 bases, with 24 bases between the two germline ends. Germline assignment: CDR1 SGHAT and CDR2 FQNNGV. Here the CDR3 reads CASSYSGEGTDGQLFF. CDR3 in DNA: TGTGCCAGCAGCTATAGCGGCGAGGGGACTGATGGACAACTGTTTTTT.

The chain couples TRBV7-9 to TRBJ1-2; the D gene is possibly TRBD1 (5 bases). This CDR3 has 15 residues. V gave up 0 bases and J gave up 0 bases, with 8 bases separating them. Germline V CDR1 and CDR2: SEHNR, FQNEAQ (reference sequence). CDR3 amino acids: CASSLAQGTNYGYTF. For the CDR3, the DNA is TGTGCCAGCAGCTTAGCGCAGGGAACTAACTATGGCTACACCTTC.

The gene calls are TRBV9 and TRBJ2-1; 8 nucleotides agree with TRBD2. Germline V gene lookup returns CDR1 SGDLS and CDR2 YYNGEE. CDR3 length: 16 residues. Trimming cost V 3 bases and J 8 bases; bases outside gene matches: 13. The CDR3 protein is CASSALTSGGGDEQFF. In DNA form, the CDR3 reads TGTGCCAGCAGCGCCCTCACTAGCGGTGGTGGGGATGAGCAGTTCTTC.

This chain joins TRBV5-4 and TRBJ2-3; 8 bases are a match to TRBD1. The length of the CDR3 is 15 residues. With V trimmed by 4 bases and J by 1 base, 5 bases remained unmatched. Germline V CDR1 and CDR2: SGHNT, YYREEE (reference sequence). CDR3 in DNA: TGTGCCAGCAGCCCAGGGACAGGACGCACAGATACGCAGTATTTT. This encodes CASSPGTGRTDTQYF.

The V gene is TRBV7-9, the J gene TRBJ2-1, with D uncertain. CDR1 is SEHNR and CDR2 is FQNEAQ in the germline V gene (reference sequence). The CDR3 totals 16 residues. V dropped 4 bases and J dropped 0 bases, with 13 bases sitting between them. CDR3 DNA: TGTGCCAGCAGCTCGGTAAAGAGCGCCTCCTACAATGAGCAGTTCTTC. Protein product: CASSSVKSASYNEQFF.

The rearrangement uses TRBV11-2 and TRBJ1-1; possible D gene TRBD1, 5 bases. The CDR3 consists of 14 residues. Germline CDR1 is SGHAT and CDR2 is FQNNGV. Trimming removed 3 bases at V and 1 base at J, with 9 bases between. CDR3 amino acids: CASSFAGGNTEAFF. The CDR3 DNA sequence: TGTGCCAGCAGCTTTGCGGGGGGGAACACTGAAGCTTTCTTT.

The V and J genes are TRBV3-1 (or the pseudogene TRBV3-2) and TRBJ2-5; 9 bases map to TRBD2. Trimming at V came to 0 bases and at J to 5 bases, leaving 7 bases not matched to a gene. In germline, CDR1 is LGHDT, CDR2 YNNKEL (reference sequence). CDR3 length equals 16 residues. In DNA, the CDR3 is TGTGCCAGCAGCCAAGATCCAGCGGGAGGCAGGGAGACCCAGTACTTC. This translates into CASSQDPAGGRETQYF.

The chain joins TRBV28 to TRBJ1-5; D is unresolved. Trimming pared 8 bases from V and 3 bases from J, leaving 14 bases between. CDR1 is MDHEN and CDR2 is SYDVKM in the germline V gene. This CDR3 is built from 14 residues. The CDR3 region has the DNA TGTGCCAGCCGGCCAGCGCTGGACAATCAGCCCCAGCATTTT. It codes for CASRPALDNQPQHF. The full variable domain, its missing parts supplied by reference TRBV28 and TRBJ1-5, is DVKVTQSSRYLVKRTGEKVFLECVQDMDHENMFWYRQDPGLGLRLIYFSYDVKMKEKGDIPEGYSVSREKKERFSLILESASTNQTSMYLCASRPALDNQPQHFGDGTRLSIL.

V is TRBV3-1 (or the pseudogene TRBV3-2) and J is TRBJ2-1, with D possibly being TRBD1 (6 bases). The V end lost 4 bases, the J end lost 2 bases, and 12 bases lay between the germline ends. There are 15 residues in the CDR3. Germline values: CDR1 LGHDT, CDR2 YNNKEL (reference sequence). The CDR3 DNA reads TGTGCCAGCAGCCTTCCGGGACACACCTACAATGAGCAGTTCTTC. It codes for CASSLPGHTYNEQFF.

This clone appeared a single time. The CDR3 nucleotides read TGTGCCAGCTCTTACAGGGGTTTTTACGAGCAGTACTTC. It translates to CASSYRGFYEQYF. V and J are TRBV7-2 and TRBJ2-7; 7 nucleotides line up with TRBD1. V lost 8 bases and J lost 4; bases outside the gene matches: 8. The CDR3 is 13 amino acids. Germline CDR1 reads SGHTA; CDR2 reads FQGNSA.

The rearrangement links TRBV29-1 to TRBJ2-3; perhaps TRBD2 as D (7 bases). The length of the CDR3 is 13 residues. V was clipped by 6 bases and J by 2 bases, with 12 bases between them. Germline assignment: CDR1 SQVTM and CDR2 ANQGSEA. CDR3 region: CSVGGGYTDTQYF. As DNA, the CDR3 is TGCAGCGTAGGGGGGGGATACACAGATACGCAGTATTTT.

Worth noting for this clone: Other DNA variants within this sample encode the same CDR3. This chain links TRBV7-2 with TRBJ2-7; D gene ambiguous. The V end was cut by 5 bases, the J end by 2 bases, with 10 bases between. The CDR3 spans 13 residues. Germline CDR1 and CDR2: SGHTA and FQGNSA. The CDR3 nucleotides read TGTGCCAGCAGCCCTCGGGTGGCCTACGAGCAGTACTTC. Translation gives CASSPRVAYEQYF.

The chain joins TRBV9 to TRBJ1-4; the match to TRBD1 covers 7 bases. The germline V gene encodes CDR1 SGDLS and CDR2 YYNGEE. The length of the CDR3 is 14 residues. The V and J ends lost 4 bases and 4 bases, in that order; junction bases with no gene match: 4. The CDR3 nucleotides are TGTGCCAGCAGCCCGGACAGGATTAATGAAAAACTGTTTTTT. It codes for CASSPDRINEKLFF.

The gene calls are TRBV27 and TRBJ1-2, with TRBD1 matching over 8 bases. The trim removed 6 bases at V and 6 bases at J, leaving 12 bases unmatched. This CDR3 region has 15 residues. CDR1 MNHEY and CDR2 SMNVEV come from the germline V gene (reference sequence). Written as DNA, the CDR3 is TGTGCCAGCAGGGATAGTGGACAGGGTGTTAATGGCTACACCTTC. Translation gives CASRDSGQGVNGYTF.

The V call is TRBV4-3, the J call TRBJ1-6; TRBD1 agrees at 7 bases. Germline values: CDR1 LGHNA, CDR2 YSLEER. V lost 2 bases, J lost 6 bases, and 10 bases stayed unmatched. The CDR3 has 17 amino acids. The CDR3: CASSQHTSGQFNSPLHF. DNA of the CDR3: TGCGCCAGCAGCCAACATACTTCGGGACAGTTTAATTCACCCCTCCACTTT.

This clone was observed a handful of times. This sequence joins TRBV3-1 (or the pseudogene TRBV3-2) and TRBJ2-5; TRBD1 agrees at 8 bases. The V segment lost 1 base and the J segment 2 bases; nucleotides outside the gene matches: 6. CDR1 is LGHDT, CDR2 YNNKEL, per germline (reference sequence). The CDR3 length is 16 residues. This CDR3 reads CASSQADRGDQETQYF. DNA of the CDR3: TGTGCCAGCAGCCAAGCCGACAGGGGAGATCAAGAGACCCAGTACTTC.

The CDR3 sequence is CASSGQGYGYTF. CDR3 in DNA: TGTGCCAGCAGCGGACAGGGCTATGGCTACACCTTC. The V gene is TRBV28, the J gene TRBJ1-2; 8 bases align to TRBD1. V dropped 6 bases and J dropped 4; count of bases not matched to a gene: 1. The germline CDR1 and CDR2 sequences are MDHEN and SYDVKM. The CDR3 extends over 12 amino acids.